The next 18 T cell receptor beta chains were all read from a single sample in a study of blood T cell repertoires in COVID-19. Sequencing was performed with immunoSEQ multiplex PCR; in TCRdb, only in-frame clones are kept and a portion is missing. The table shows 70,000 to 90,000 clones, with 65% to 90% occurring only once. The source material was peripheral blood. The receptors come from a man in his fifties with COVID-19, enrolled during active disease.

The chain's CDR3 is CAWSASTGQGIYTF. The CDR3 nucleotides read TGTGCCTGGAGTGCTTCGACAGGGCAAGGGATCTACACCTTC. The V and J genes are TRBV30 and TRBJ1-2, with 7 positions matching TRBD1. The CDR3 sequence is 14 residues long. Germline CDR1 and CDR2: GTSNPN and SVGIG (reference sequence). V lost 1 base to trimming and J lost 10 bases; unmatched junction nucleotides: 12. Drawing the rest from reference TRBV30 and TRBJ1-2, the complete variable domain is SQTIHQWPATLVQPVGSPLSLECTVEGTSNPNLYWYRQAAGRGLQLLFYSVGIGQISSEVPQNLSASRPQDRQFILSSKKLLLSDSGFYLCAWSASTGQGIYTFGSGTRLTVV.

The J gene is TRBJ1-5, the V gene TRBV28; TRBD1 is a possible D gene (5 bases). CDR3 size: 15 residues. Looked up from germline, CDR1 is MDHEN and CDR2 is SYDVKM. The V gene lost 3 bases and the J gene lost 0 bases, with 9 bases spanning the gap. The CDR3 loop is CASSFTGNSNQPQHF. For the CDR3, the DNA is TGTGCCAGCAGTTTTACAGGCAATAGCAATCAGCCCCAGCATTTT. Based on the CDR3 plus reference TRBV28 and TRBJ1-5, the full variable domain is DVKVTQSSRYLVKRTGEKVFLECVQDMDHENMFWYRQDPGLGLRLIYFSYDVKMKEKGDIPEGYSVSREKKERFSLILESASTNQTSMYLCASSFTGNSNQPQHFGDGTRLSIL.

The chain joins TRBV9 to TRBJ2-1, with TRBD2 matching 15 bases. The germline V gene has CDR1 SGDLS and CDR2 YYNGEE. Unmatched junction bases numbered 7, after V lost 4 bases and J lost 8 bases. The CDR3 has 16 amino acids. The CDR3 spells CASSTRTSGRADEQFF. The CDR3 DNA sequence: TGTGCCAGCAGCACCCGGACTAGCGGGAGGGCGGATGAGCAGTTCTTC.

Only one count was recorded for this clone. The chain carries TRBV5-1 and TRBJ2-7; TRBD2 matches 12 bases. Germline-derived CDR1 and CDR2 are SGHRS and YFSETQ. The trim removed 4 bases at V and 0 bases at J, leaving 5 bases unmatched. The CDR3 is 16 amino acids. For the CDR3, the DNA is TGCGCCAGCAGCCGACTAGCGGGAGACTCCTCCTACGAGCAGTACTTC. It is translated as CASSRLAGDSSYEQYF.

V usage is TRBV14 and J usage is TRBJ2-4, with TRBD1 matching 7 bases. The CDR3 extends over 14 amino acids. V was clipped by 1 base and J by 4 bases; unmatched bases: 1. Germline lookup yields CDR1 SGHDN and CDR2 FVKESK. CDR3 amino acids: CASSQVGQKNIQYF. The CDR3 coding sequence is TGTGCCAGCAGCCAAGTGGGACAGAAAAACATTCAGTACTTC.

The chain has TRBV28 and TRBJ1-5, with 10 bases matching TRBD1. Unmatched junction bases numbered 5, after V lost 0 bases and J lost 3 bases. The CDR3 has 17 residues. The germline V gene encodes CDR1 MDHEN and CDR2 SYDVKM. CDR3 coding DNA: TGTGCCAGCAGTTTATGGGGGGGACAGGGGACCAATCAGCCCCAGCATTTT. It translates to CASSLWGGQGTNQPQHF.

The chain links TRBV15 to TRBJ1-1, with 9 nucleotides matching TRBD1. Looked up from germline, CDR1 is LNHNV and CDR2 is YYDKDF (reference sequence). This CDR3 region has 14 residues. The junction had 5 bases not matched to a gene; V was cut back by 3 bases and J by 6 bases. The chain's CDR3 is CATSRDRGRSEAFF. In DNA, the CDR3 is TGTGCCACCAGCAGGGACAGGGGAAGGTCTGAAGCTTTCTTT. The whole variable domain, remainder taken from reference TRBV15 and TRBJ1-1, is DAMVIQNPRYQVTQFGKPVTLSCSQTLNHNVMYWYQQKSSQAPKLLFHYYDKDFNNEADTPDNFQSRRPNTSFCFLDIRSPGLGDTAMYLCATSRDRGRSEAFFGQGTRLTVV.

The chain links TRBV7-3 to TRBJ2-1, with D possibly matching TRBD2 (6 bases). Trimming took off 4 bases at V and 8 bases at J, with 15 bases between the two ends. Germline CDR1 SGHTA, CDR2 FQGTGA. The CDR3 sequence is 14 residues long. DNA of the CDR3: TGTGCCAGCAGCTCCCGCGGAGGGTACGATGAGCAGTTCTTC. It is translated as CASSSRGGYDEQFF.

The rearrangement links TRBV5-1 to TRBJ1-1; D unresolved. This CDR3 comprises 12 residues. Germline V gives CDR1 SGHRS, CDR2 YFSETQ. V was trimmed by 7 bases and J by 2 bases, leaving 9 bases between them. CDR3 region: CASRVSNTEAFF. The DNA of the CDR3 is TGCGCCAGCCGCGTTTCAAACACTGAAGCTTTCTTT.

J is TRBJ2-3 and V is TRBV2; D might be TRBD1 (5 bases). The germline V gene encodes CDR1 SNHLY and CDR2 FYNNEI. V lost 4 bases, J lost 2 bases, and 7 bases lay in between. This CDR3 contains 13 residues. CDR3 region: CASSGTFTDTQYF. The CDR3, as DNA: TGTGCCAGCAGTGGGACATTCACAGATACGCAGTATTTT.

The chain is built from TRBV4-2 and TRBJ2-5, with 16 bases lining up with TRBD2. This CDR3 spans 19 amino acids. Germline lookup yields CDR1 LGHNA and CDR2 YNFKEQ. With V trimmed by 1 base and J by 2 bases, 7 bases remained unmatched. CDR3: CASSQGGLAGGPGQETQYF. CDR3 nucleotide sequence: TGTGCCAGCAGCCAAGGGGGACTAGCGGGAGGGCCCGGTCAAGAGACCCAGTACTTC.

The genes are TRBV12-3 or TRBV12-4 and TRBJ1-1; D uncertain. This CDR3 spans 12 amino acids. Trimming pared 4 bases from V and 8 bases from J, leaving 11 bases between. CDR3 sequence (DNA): TGTGCCAGCAGTTCCGAGGCGTCCGAAGCTTTCTTT. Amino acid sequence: CASSSEASEAFF.

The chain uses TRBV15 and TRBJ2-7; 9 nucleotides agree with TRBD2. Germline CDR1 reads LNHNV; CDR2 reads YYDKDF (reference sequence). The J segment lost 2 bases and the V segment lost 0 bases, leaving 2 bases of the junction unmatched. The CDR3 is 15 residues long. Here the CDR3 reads CATSRDAGGTYEQYF. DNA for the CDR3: TGTGCCACCAGCAGAGATGCGGGGGGGACCTACGAGCAGTACTTC.

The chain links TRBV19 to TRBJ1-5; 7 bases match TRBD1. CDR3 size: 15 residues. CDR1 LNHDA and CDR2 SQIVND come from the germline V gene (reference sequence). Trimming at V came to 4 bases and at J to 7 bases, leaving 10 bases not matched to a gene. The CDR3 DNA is TGTGCCAGTAGTAAGGGACAGACCCAGGCGCAGCCCCAGCATTTT. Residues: CASSKGQTQAQPQHF.

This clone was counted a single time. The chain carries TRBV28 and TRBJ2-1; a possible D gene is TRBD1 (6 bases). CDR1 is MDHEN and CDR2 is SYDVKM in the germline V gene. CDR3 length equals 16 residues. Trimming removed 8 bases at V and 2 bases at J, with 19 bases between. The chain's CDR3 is CASSLLGAKTYNEQFF. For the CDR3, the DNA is TGTGCCAGCTCCCTCCTGGGGGCGAAAACCTACAATGAGCAGTTCTTC.

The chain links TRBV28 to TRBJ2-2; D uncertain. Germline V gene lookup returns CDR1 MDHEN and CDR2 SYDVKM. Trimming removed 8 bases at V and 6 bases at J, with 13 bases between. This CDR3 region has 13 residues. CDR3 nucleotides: TGTGCCAGCGTCGTGGGCCCCTCCGGGGAGCTGTTTTTT. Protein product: CASVVGPSGELFF.

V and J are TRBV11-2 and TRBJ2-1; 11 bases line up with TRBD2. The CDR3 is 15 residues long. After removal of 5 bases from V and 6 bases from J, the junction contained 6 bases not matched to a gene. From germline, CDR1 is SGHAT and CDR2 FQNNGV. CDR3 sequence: CASSTTSGRGNEQFF. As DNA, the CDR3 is TGTGCCAGCAGCACAACTAGCGGGAGAGGCAATGAGCAGTTCTTC.

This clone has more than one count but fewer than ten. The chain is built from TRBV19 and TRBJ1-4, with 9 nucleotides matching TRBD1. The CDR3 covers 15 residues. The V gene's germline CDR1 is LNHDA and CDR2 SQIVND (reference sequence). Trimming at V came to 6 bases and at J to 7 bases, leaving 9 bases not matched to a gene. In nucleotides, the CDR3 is TGTGCCAGTAGGGGCCGGGACAGGGCGATTGAAAAACTGTTTTTT. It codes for CASRGRDRAIEKLFF.